The sequence of this T cell receptor (beta chain) was determined in a study of CD8 T cells in ankylosing spondylitis. V was shortened by 3 bases and J by 4 bases, with 10 bases between the two germline ends. The CDR3 has 14 amino acids. Germline CDR1 and CDR2: MNHNS and SASEGT. Each CDR3 protein gets one entry after TCRdb re-called the 5' RACE reads with MiXCR. Of about 540,000 distinct CDR3 sequences in the sample, roughly 13% are singletons; the top ten hold under 7.5%. A remark on this clonotype: Antigen unknown.

Points from the study as a whole: Reportedly, significant enrichment of disease-linked clones occurred in matched ankylosing spondylitis synovial fluid. What appeared characteristic of ankylosing spondylitis blood was a TCR beta motif of under 10 highly homologous variants. Disease-linked clones were found to be CD8+ and relatively rare in peripheral blood.

The rearrangement links TRBV6-1 to TRBJ1-5; D might be TRBD1 (5 bases). Sequencing used blood, either unsorted or a sorted T cell fraction (not recorded which). The clonotype was recovered from a male donor with ankylosing spondylitis. Here the CDR3 DNA reads TGTGCCAGCAGTGAGGGTGCAGGGAATCAGCCCCAGCATTTT. Translation: CASSEGAGNQPQHF.